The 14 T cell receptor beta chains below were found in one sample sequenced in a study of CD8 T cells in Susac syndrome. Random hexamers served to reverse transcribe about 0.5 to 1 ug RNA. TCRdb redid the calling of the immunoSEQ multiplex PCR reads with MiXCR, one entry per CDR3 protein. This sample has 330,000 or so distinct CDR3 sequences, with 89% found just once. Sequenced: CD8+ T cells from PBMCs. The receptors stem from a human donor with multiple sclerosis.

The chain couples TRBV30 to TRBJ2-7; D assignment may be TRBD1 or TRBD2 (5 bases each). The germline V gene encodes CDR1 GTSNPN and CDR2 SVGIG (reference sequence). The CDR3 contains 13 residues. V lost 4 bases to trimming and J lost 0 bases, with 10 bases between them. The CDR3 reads CAWIGTLSYEQYF. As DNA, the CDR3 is TGTGCCTGGATAGGGACCCTCTCCTACGAGCAGTACTTC.

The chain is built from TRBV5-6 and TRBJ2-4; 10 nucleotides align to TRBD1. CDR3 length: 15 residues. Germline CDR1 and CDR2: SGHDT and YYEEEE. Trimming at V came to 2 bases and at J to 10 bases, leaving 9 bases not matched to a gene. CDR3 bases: TGTGCCAGCAGCTTACCGGACAGGGGGGAGGAGATTCAGTACTTC. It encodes CASSLPDRGEEIQYF.

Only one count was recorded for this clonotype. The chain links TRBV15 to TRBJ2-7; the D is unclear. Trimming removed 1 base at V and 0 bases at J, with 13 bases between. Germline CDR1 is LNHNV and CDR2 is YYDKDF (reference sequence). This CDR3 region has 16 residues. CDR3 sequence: CATSRGSLLSSYEQYF. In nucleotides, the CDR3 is TGTGCCACCAGCAGAGGGTCACTCCTTAGCTCCTACGAGCAGTACTTC. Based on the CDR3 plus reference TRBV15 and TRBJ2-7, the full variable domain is DAMVIQNPRYQVTQFGKPVTLSCSQTLNHNVMYWYQQKSSQAPKLLFHYYDKDFNNEADTPDNFQSRRPNTSFCFLDIRSPGLGDTAMYLCATSRGSLLSSYEQYFGPGTRLTVT.

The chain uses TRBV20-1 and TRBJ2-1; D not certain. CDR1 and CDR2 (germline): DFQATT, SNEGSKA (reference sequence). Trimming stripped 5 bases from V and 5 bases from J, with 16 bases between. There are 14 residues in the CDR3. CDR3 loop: CSAEDWAWHNEQFF. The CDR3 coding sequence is TGCAGTGCTGAAGACTGGGCCTGGCACAATGAGCAGTTCTTC.

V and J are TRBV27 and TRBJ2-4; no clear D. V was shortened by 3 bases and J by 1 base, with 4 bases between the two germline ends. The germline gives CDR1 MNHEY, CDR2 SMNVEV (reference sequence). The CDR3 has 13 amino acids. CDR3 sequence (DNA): TGTGCCAGCAGTTTTGGGGCCAAAAACATTCAGTACTTC. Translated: CASSFGAKNIQYF.

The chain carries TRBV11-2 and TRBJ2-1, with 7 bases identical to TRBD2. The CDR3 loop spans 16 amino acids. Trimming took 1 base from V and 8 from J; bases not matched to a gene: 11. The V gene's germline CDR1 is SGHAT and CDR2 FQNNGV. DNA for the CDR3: TGTGCCAGCAGCTTAGGGGGAGGGACCGCCAGGGATGAGCAGTTCTTC. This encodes CASSLGGGTARDEQFF.

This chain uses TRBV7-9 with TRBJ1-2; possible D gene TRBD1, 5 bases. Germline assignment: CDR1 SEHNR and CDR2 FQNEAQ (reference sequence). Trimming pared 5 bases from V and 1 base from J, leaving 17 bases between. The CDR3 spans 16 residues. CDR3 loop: CASSPPPTASNYGYTF. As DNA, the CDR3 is TGTGCCAGCAGCCCTCCCCCGACAGCGAGTAACTATGGCTACACCTTC.

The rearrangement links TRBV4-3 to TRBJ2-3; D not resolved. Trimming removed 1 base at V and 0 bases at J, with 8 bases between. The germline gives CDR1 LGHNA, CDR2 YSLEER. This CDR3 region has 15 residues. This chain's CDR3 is CASSQAFGSTDTQYF. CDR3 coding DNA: TGCGCCAGCAGCCAAGCCTTCGGTAGCACAGATACGCAGTATTTT.

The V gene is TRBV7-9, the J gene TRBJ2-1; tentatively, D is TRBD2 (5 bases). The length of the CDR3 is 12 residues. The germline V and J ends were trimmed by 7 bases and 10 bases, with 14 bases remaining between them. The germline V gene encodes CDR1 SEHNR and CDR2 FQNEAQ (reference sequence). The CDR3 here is CASTVGLHEQFF. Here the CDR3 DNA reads TGTGCCAGCACCGTTGGACTTCACGAGCAGTTCTTC.

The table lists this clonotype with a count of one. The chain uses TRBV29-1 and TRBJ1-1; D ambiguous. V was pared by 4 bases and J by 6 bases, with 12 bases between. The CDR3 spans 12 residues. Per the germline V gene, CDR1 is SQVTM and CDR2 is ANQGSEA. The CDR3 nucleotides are TGCAGCGTTGGGCACGGCTTCCCTGAAGCTTTCTTT. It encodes CSVGHGFPEAFF.

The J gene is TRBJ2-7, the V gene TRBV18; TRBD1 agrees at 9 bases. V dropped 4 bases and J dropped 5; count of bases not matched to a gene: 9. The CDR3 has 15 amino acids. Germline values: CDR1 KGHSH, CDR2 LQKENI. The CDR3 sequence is CASSLYRGRLDEQYF. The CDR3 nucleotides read TGTGCCAGCTCACTGTACAGGGGGCGCTTGGACGAGCAGTACTTC.

This CDR3 is CAWSVVLNEQFF. In nucleotides, the CDR3 is TGTGCCTGGAGTGTGGTCTTAAATGAGCAGTTCTTC. This chain joins TRBV30 and TRBJ2-1, with D uncertain. The ends were cut back, 0 bases at V and 7 bases at J, with 7 bases in the middle. The CDR3 covers 12 residues. Germline V gene data show CDR1 as GTSNPN and CDR2 as SVGIG (reference sequence).

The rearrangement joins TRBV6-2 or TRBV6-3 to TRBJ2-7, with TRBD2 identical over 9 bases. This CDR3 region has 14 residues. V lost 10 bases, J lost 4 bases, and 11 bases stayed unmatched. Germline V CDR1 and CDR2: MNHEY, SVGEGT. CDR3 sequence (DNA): TGTGCCACCTCAAGCGGGAGGCCCCTTTACGAGCAGTACTTC. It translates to CATSSGRPLYEQYF.

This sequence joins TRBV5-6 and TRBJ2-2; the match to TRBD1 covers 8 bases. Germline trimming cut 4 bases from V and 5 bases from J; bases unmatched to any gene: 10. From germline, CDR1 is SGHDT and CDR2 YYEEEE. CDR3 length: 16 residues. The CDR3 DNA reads TGTGCCAGCAGCCCCCGGACAGGGCCATGGACCGGGGAGCTGTTTTTT. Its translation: CASSPRTGPWTGELFF. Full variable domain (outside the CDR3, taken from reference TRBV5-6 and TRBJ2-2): DAGVTQSPTHLIKTRGQQVTLRCSPKSGHDTVSWYQQALGQGPQFIFQYYEEEERQRGNFPDRFSGHQFPNYSSELNVNALLLGDSALYLCASSPRTGPWTGELFFGEGSRLTVL.